Listed below are T cell receptor beta chains from one sample, sequenced in a study of T cell repertoires in cytomegalovirus infection. TCRdb analysed the reads with MiXCR anew, one entry per CDR3 protein. The sample carries around 740,000 distinct CDR3 sequences, 35% to 45% recorded once. The sample consisted of PBMCs. These receptors all stem from a human donor in good health (CMV status not recorded). Some clones in this sample may be carry-over from other donors' samples. Each CDR3 is given with its conserved first and last residue. The D gene is left open where the match is weak. Size is omitted from some rows. Given values are once, few, many or a class for expanded clones.

clone size	J gene	D gene	V gene	CDR3 DNA	CDR3 protein
few	TRBJ2-7	TRBD2	TRBV2	TGTGCCAACTCGGGGGGGGACGAGCAGTACTTC	CANSGGDEQYF
many	TRBJ1-1	.	TRBV7-2	TGTGCCAGCAGCCTCCTTGACCAAAACACTGAAGCTTTCTTT	CASSLLDQNTEAFF
few	TRBJ2-7	TRBD2	TRBV6-1	TGTGCCAGCGACCCGGGGGGTCTCTACGAGCAGTACTTC	CASDPGGLYEQYF
.	TRBJ2-7	TRBD2	TRBV10-3	TGTGCCATCAGAGTGGCTAGCGGAACCAACTACGAGCAGTACTTC	CAIRVASGTNYEQYF
.	TRBJ2-7	TRBD2	TRBV7-2	TGTGCCAGCAGCTTAGGGTCGGGAGGGGCCTCCGAGCAGTACTTC	CASSLGSGGASEQYF
.	TRBJ2-1	.	TRBV4-2	TGTGCCAGCAGCCAAGATTCAGGAGCAAATGAGCAGTTCTTC	CASSQDSGANEQFF
few	TRBJ1-1	.	TRBV2	TGTGCCAGCAGTGAAGGGCGGGAGAACACTGAAGCTTTCTTT	CASSEGRENTEAFF
.	TRBJ2-2	TRBD2	TRBV6-2/TRBV6-3	TGTGCCAGCAGCCTGCCCAGCGGGAGGGCCGTAGGCGGGGAGCTGTTTTTT	CASSLPSGRAVGGELFF
.	TRBJ2-1	TRBD2	TRBV2	TGTGCCAGCAGTGTACTAGCGGGAGTCAATGAGCAGTTCTTC	CASSVLAGVNEQFF
.	TRBJ2-5	.	TRBV12-3/TRBV12-4	TGTGCCAGCAGTTTACGGGGGCTTCAAGGGACCCAGTACTTC	CASSLRGLQGTQYF
few	TRBJ2-5	.	TRBV20-1	TGCAGTGCTAGCGGGGTGCCCCGGGAGACCCAGTACTTC	CSASGVPRETQYF
.	TRBJ2-7	TRBD1	TRBV12-3/TRBV12-4	TGTGCCAGCAGACTAGGACAGGCAACGCGGGAGCAGTACTTC	CASRLGQATREQYF
few	TRBJ2-1	TRBD2	TRBV7-8	TGTGCCAGCAGCTTAGTGGGGGGCGTGGGACTAGCGGTGGAGTTCTTC	CASSLVGGVGLAVEFF
.	TRBJ2-3	TRBD2	TRBV7-9	TGTGCCAGCAGCCCTGTAGCGGGATTCACAGATACGCAGTATTTT	CASSPVAGFTDTQYF
many	TRBJ2-4	TRBD1	TRBV7-2	TGTGCCAGCAGTTTCTTGCCGGGACAGGGATTAATGGCCAAAAACATTCAGTACTTC	CASSFLPGQGLMAKNIQYF
few	TRBJ2-6	.	TRBV12-3/TRBV12-4	TGTGCCAGCAGCCTGGGACCCTTCTCTGGGGCCAACGTCCTGACTTTC	CASSLGPFSGANVLTF
.	TRBJ1-1	.	TRBV28	TGTGCCAGCAGATCGGCGGGCGCTTACGAAGCTTTCTTT	CASRSAGAYEAFF
few	TRBJ2-1	.	TRBV6-4	TGTGCCAGCAGTAACCTCTACAATGAGCAGTTCTTC	CASSNLYNEQFF
.	TRBJ2-5	.	TRBV4-1	TGCGCCAGCAGCCAAGACACAGCAGGGTATGAAGGTAGAGAGACCCAGTACTTC	CASSQDTAGYEGRETQYF
few	TRBJ1-5	TRBD1	TRBV6-1	TGTGCCAGCAGTGAAGGCAGGGGGGAAGGACAGCCCCAGCATTTT	CASSEGRGEGQPQHF
.	TRBJ2-3	TRBD2	TRBV7-2	TGTGCCAGCAGCTTAGGTGGGGGGAGACTAGCGGGGGCCACAGATACGCAGTATTTT	CASSLGGGRLAGATDTQYF
few	TRBJ2-1	TRBD1	TRBV6-1	TGTGCCAGCAGTACGGGACAGGAGTCTGGCTCCTACAATGAGCAGTTCTTC	CASSTGQESGSYNEQFF
.	TRBJ2-1	TRBD2	TRBV12-3/TRBV12-4	TGTACCAGCAGTCCTGGGACTAGCGGGACCAATGAGCAGTTCTTC	CTSSPGTSGTNEQFF
.	TRBJ1-2	.	TRBV5-6	TGTGCCAGCAGTCCCCCCACCCTAGGAGGCTACACCTTC	CASSPPTLGGYTF
few	TRBJ2-5	TRBD1	TRBV10-3	TGTGCCATCAGCGGTGGATTTGAGCCGGGACAGGGGAGTTGGGAGACCCAGTACTTC	CAISGGFEPGQGSWETQYF
.	TRBJ2-7	.	TRBV9	TGTGCCAGCAGCGTAGATGAGGGTGCAGCCTACGAGCAGTACTTC	CASSVDEGAAYEQYF
few	TRBJ1-2	.	TRBV7-2	TGTGCCAGCAGCCTAAGCCGGGCCTCTAACTATGGCTACACCTTC	CASSLSRASNYGYTF
.	TRBJ2-3	.	TRBV6-6	TGTGCCAGCAGTGATCGAGGGCTGACTACGCAGTATTTT	CASSDRGLTTQYF
once	TRBJ1-1	.	TRBV3-1	TGTGCCAGCAGTCCATGGACAGTTCACCTGAACACTGAAGCTTTCTTT	CASSPWTVHLNTEAFF
.	TRBJ2-7	TRBD1	TRBV4-1	TGCGCCAGCAGCGGGACAGGGGCTGCCTACGAACAGTACTTC	CASSGTGAAYEQYF
once	TRBJ1-2	.	TRBV5-5	TGTGCCAGCAGCTTGCAACAGTCCAGTGGCTACACCTTC	CASSLQQSSGYTF
.	TRBJ2-7	.	TRBV6-5	TGTGCCAGCAGTTACTTGACCACAGGCACCTACGAGCAGTACTTC	CASSYLTTGTYEQYF
.	TRBJ1-1	.	TRBV7-4	TGTGCCAGCGCTTTTTCGACAGGACATAGCACTGAAGCTTTCTTT	CASAFSTGHSTEAFF
few	TRBJ1-5	.	TRBV7-2	TGTGCCAGCAGCTTAGCAGCCCGGAATCAGCCCCAGCATTTT	CASSLAARNQPQHF
.	TRBJ2-1	.	TRBV5-4	TGTGCCAGCCGTACATGGGACCTCCCCGGAGCGAACGTCTTC	CASRTWDLPGANVF
many	TRBJ2-7	.	TRBV7-2	TGTGCCAGCAGCTTAGAGGCAGGGTCTAGTTACGAGCAGTACTTC	CASSLEAGSSYEQYF
.	TRBJ2-1	.	TRBV5-5	TGTGCCAGCAGCTTCAGTCCCCAGGGGATAGTGAATGAGCAGTTCTTC	CASSFSPQGIVNEQFF
.	TRBJ2-2	TRBD2	TRBV5-1	TGCGCCAGCAGGCAGACTAGCGGGAGAGGCACCGGGGAGCTGTTTTTT	CASRQTSGRGTGELFF
many	TRBJ2-3	TRBD2	TRBV6-1	TGTGCCAGCAGTGAAACTAGCGGGAACGCAGATACGCAGTATTTT	CASSETSGNADTQYF
many	TRBJ2-2	.	TRBV7-2	TGTGCCAGCAGCTTAGCCCCTAGTGTCGCGAACACCGGGGAGCTGTTTTTT	CASSLAPSVANTGELFF
.	TRBJ2-5	.	TRBV2	TGTGCCAGCAGATCCAAGGGCGCCCAGTACTTC	CASRSKGAQYF
.	TRBJ1-4	.	TRBV7-8	TGTGCCAGCAGCACTATCCCTCGAGAAAAACAGTTTTTT	CASSTIPREKQFF
.	TRBJ2-7	TRBD1	TRBV5-1	TGCGCCAGCAGCTTGCGGACAGGGGGCCCCGAGCAGTACTTC	CASSLRTGGPEQYF
.	TRBJ2-2	.	TRBV10-3	TGTGCCATCGGAACAGAGATCGCGAACACCGGGGAGCTGTTTTTT	CAIGTEIANTGELFF
.	TRBJ1-1	.	TRBV10-3	TGTGCCATCTCTGGAGGGGAAGGAACTGAAGCTTTCTTT	CAISGGEGTEAFF
.	TRBJ1-5	TRBD1	TRBV3-1	TGTGCCAGCAGCTGGGGGACAGTTGATAATCCTTATAGCAATCAGCCCCAGCATTTT	CASSWGTVDNPYSNQPQHF
few	TRBJ1-2	.	TRBV30	TGTGCCTGGCGCGGACTGTATGGCTACACCTTC	CAWRGLYGYTF
few	TRBJ2-7	TRBD2	TRBV4-1	TGCGCCAGCAGCCAGACCCTGAGCGGGGGCTACGAGCAGTACTTC	CASSQTLSGGYEQYF
many	TRBJ2-7	.	TRBV7-8	TGTGCCAGCAGGTCGGGCCCCTTGAGCTCCTACGAGCAGTACTTC	CASRSGPLSSYEQYF
.	TRBJ2-2	.	TRBV6-5	TGTGCCAGCAGTTACTCGGCAGCGCGGGAGCTGTTTTTT	CASSYSAARELFF
.	TRBJ1-4	.	TRBV7-3	TGTGCCAGCACTCGCGGGGGACTAGGGGAAAAACTGTTTTTT	CASTRGGLGEKLFF
many	TRBJ2-4	TRBD2	TRBV7-2	TGTGCCAGCAGCTTAGTCGCTAGCGGGAGAGGGAAAAACATTCAGTACTTC	CASSLVASGRGKNIQYF
.	TRBJ1-5	.	TRBV7-6	TGTGCCTGCAGCACGGACGGGGGAAATCAGCCCCAGCATTTT	CACSTDGGNQPQHF
.	TRBJ1-3	.	TRBV18	TGTGCCAGCTCACCTGGACGGGCAGGGACCGGAAACACCATATATTTT	CASSPGRAGTGNTIYF
.	TRBJ2-7	TRBD1	TRBV28	TGTGCCAGCAGTCCCCAGACAGGGCGCTACGAGCAGTACTTC	CASSPQTGRYEQYF
few	TRBJ1-1	.	TRBV7-6	TGTGTCAGCAGCTTAGTGGTGGGATTGAACACTGAAGCTTTCTTT	CVSSLVVGLNTEAFF
.	TRBJ2-3	TRBD2	TRBV9	TGTGCCAGCAGCGGGGGTAACAGCGGGAGTGGTCCAGATACGCAGTATTTT	CASSGGNSGSGPDTQYF
.	TRBJ2-1	TRBD1	TRBV9	TGTTCCAGCAGCGCCTCCGGGACAGGGGGCGATGAGCAGTTCTTC	CSSSASGTGGDEQFF
few	TRBJ2-7	TRBD2	TRBV7-6	TGTGCCAGCAGCTTGACTAGCGGGAGGGCCTACGAGCAGTACTTC	CASSLTSGRAYEQYF
.	TRBJ2-7	.	TRBV27	TGTGCCACCGGGTACATTGGCTCCTACGAGCAGTACTTC	CATGYIGSYEQYF